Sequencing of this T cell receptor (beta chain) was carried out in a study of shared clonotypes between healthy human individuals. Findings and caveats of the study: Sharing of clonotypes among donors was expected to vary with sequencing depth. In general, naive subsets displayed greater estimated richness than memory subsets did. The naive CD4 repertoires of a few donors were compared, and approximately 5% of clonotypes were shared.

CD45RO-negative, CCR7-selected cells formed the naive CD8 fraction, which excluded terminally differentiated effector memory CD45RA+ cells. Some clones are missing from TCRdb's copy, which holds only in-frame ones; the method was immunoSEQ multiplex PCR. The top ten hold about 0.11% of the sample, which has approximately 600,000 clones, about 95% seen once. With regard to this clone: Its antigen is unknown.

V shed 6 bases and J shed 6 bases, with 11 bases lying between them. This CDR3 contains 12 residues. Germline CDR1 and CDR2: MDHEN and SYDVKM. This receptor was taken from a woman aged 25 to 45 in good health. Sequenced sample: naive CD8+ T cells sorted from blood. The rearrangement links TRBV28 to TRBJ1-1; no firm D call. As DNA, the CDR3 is TGTGCCAGCAGAAAGTACGAGGCTGAAGCTTTCTTT. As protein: CASRKYEAEAFF.